The source of this T cell receptor beta chain is a study of blood T cells in healthy people across ages. This clonotype showed up just a few times. The antigen is not known. Points from the study as a whole: Naive and antigen-experienced cells were not separated, limiting conclusive comparison. The recorded TCR beta diversity per million T cells decreased in a roughly linear manner with age.

Each sample gave at least 6.5 million isolated PBMCs. The V gene lost 6 bases and the J gene lost 1 base, with 12 bases spanning the gap. The length of the CDR3 is 14 residues. CDR1 and CDR2 (germline): MDHEN, SYDVKM. The second PCR ran about 6 to 11 cycles with a sample-barcoded 5' primer and J-beta primers. Each CDR3 protein is one row after TCRdb ran MiXCR on the 5' RACE reads. The sample includes some 1.4 million distinct CDR3 sequences, approximately 42% of them seen just once. This sequence was found in a woman younger than 30 in good health. The chain employs TRBV28 and TRBJ2-5; D remains unclear. Sequences were obtained from blood. As DNA, the CDR3 is TGTGCCAGCAGACCCCCTTTGGGCCAAGAGACCCAGTACTTC. Encoded protein: CASRPPLGQETQYF.